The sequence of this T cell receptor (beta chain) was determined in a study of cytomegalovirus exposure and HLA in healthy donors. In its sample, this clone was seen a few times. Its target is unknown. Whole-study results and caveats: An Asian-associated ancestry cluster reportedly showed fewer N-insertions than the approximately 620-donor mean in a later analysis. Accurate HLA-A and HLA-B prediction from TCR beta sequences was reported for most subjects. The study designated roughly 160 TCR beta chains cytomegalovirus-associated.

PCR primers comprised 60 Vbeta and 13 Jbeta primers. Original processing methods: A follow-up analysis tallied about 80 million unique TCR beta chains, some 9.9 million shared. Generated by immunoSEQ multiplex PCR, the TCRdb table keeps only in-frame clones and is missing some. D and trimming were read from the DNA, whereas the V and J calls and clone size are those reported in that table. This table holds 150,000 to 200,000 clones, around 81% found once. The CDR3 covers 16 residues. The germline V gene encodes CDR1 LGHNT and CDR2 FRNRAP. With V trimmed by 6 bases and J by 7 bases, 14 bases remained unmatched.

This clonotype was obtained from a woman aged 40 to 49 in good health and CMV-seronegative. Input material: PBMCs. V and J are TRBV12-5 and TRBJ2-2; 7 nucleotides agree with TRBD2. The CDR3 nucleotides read TGTGCTAGTGGCCCGGTAGGGCCTAGCGGCCTCGGGGAGCTGTTTTTT. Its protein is CASGPVGPSGLGELFF.